This entry lists 22 T cell receptor beta chains sequenced from one sample in a study of stem cell transplantation in POMP-related autoinflammatory disease. Profiled with immunoSEQ multiplex PCR; TCRdb holds only in-frame clones, not every one. The profile shows some 68,000 clones, about nine tenths of them singletons. The sample consisted of CD4+ T cells from PBMCs, taken after stem cell transplantation. These receptors were obtained from a human patient with POMP-related autoinflammation and immune dysregulation (PRAID). These T cells may partly come from the graft donor.

The chain uses TRBV5-5 and TRBJ2-1, with TRBD2 identical over 11 bases. Germline V CDR1 and CDR2: SGHKS, YYEKEE (reference sequence). With V trimmed by 6 bases and J by 8 bases, 7 bases remained unmatched. This CDR3 has 14 residues. Here the CDR3 DNA reads TGTGCCAGCACGGGACTAGCGGTATTGGATGAGCAGTTCTTC. This encodes CASTGLAVLDEQFF.

This sequence joins TRBV6-4 and TRBJ1-6; 9 nucleotides line up with TRBD1. The V segment lost 2 bases and the J segment 6 bases; nucleotides outside the gene matches: 2. This CDR3 spans 15 amino acids. Per the germline V gene, CDR1 is MRHNA and CDR2 is SNTAGT. CDR3 in DNA: TGTGCCAGCAGTGACAAGGGACAGGGTAATTCACCCCTCCACTTT. Residues: CASSDKGQGNSPLHF.

The chain employs TRBV6-5 and TRBJ1-1; no firm D call. The germline CDR1 and CDR2 sequences are MNHEY and SVGAGI. The CDR3 runs 15 residues. V was clipped by 0 bases and J by 1 base, with 9 bases between them. CDR3 bases: TGTGCCAGCAGTTACTCCCGAAAACCGAACACTGAAGCTTTCTTT. It encodes CASSYSRKPNTEAFF.

The chain uses TRBV6-1 and TRBJ1-5, with 8 bases lining up with TRBD1. V gave up 7 bases and J gave up 2 bases; unmatched junction bases: 1. The CDR3 contains 13 residues. Germline values: CDR1 MNHNS, CDR2 SASEGT. CDR3 residues: CASKDRGNQPQHF. CDR3 coding DNA: TGTGCCAGCAAGGACAGGGGCAATCAGCCCCAGCATTTT.

To note about this clone: Other DNA sequences of this sample code for an identical CDR3. The gene calls are TRBV3-1 (or the pseudogene TRBV3-2) and TRBJ2-5; possible D gene TRBD1, 6 bases. The CDR3 sequence is 13 residues long. Trimming removed 1 base at V and 4 bases at J, with 7 bases between. Looked up from germline, CDR1 is LGHDT and CDR2 is YNNKEL (reference sequence). CDR3 amino acids: CASSQVRGETQYF. CDR3 DNA sequence: TGTGCCAGCAGCCAAGTCAGGGGAGAGACCCAGTACTTC.

V and J are TRBV30 and TRBJ1-3, with no clear D. The germline V and J ends were trimmed by 0 bases and 0 bases, with 9 bases remaining between them. Germline V gene sequence: CDR1 GTSNPN, CDR2 SVGIG (reference sequence). The CDR3 extends over 15 amino acids. In DNA, the CDR3 is TGTGCCTGGAGTGTTTCTCCGAGCTCTGGAAACACCATATATTTT. Protein: CAWSVSPSSGNTIYF.

The chain has TRBV19 and TRBJ2-5; the D gene is possibly TRBD1 (5 bases). V was clipped by 1 base and J by 14 bases, with 11 bases between them. Germline assignment: CDR1 LNHDA and CDR2 SQIVND (reference sequence). CDR3 length: 11 amino acids. The CDR3 DNA sequence: TGTGCCAGTAGTATAGGGACAAGAATATACTTC. Its translation is CASSIGTRIYF.

The CDR3 region is CASSQSRTTEAFF. Here the CDR3 DNA reads TGTGCCAGCAGCCAAAGCCGAACCACTGAAGCTTTCTTT. V gene TRBV11-1 combines with J gene TRBJ1-1; D not certain. The V and J ends lost 5 bases and 4 bases respectively, with 11 bases between them. There are 13 residues in the CDR3. Germline V gene data show CDR1 as SGHAT and CDR2 as FQDESV (reference sequence).

The chain joins TRBV4-1 to TRBJ1-4; TRBD1 agrees at 7 bases. Trimming took 3 bases from V and 6 from J; bases not matched to a gene: 4. This CDR3 region has 14 residues. Germline CDR1 MGHRA, CDR2 YSYEKL. The CDR3 region has the DNA TGCGCCAGCAGCCAGGACAGGCGGGATGAAAAACTGTTTTTT. Amino acid sequence: CASSQDRRDEKLFF.

V is TRBV21-1 and J is TRBJ2-7; TRBD2, the table's D call, was not compared with the DNA. TRBV21-1 is a pseudogene locus. The CDR3 is made up of 15 amino acids. CDR3 amino acids: CASSIGREICYEQYF. CDR3 bases: TGTGCCAGCAGCATAGGGAGGGAGATTTGCTACGAGCAGTACTTC.

The rearrangement links TRBV21-1 to TRBJ2-7; TRBD2 reflects the table's D call only, with no check against the DNA. TRBV21-1 is given as a pseudogene. The CDR3 is made up of 14 amino acids. This CDR3 reads CASSKGYWEDEQYF. CDR3 coding DNA: TGTGCCAGCAGCAAAGGATATTGGGAGGACGAGCAGTACTTC.

The chain employs TRBV3-1 (or the pseudogene TRBV3-2) and TRBJ2-6; TRBD2 is a possible D gene (5 bases). Trimming pared 5 bases from V and 3 bases from J, leaving 14 bases between. The CDR3 is 16 residues long. Germline V gives CDR1 LGHDT, CDR2 YNNKEL (reference sequence). In DNA form, the CDR3 reads TGTGCCAGCAGCACCGGGGTTGGGAGTGGGGCCAACGTCCTGACTTTC. Protein sequence: CASSTGVGSGANVLTF.

This chain uses TRBV5-6 with TRBJ2-2; perhaps D is TRBD1 or TRBD2 (5 bases each). Trimming shortened V by 4 bases and J by 7 bases, and 17 bases separated the two germline ends. Germline CDR1 is SGHDT and CDR2 is YYEEEE. The CDR3 runs 15 residues. The CDR3 loop reads CASSPGRWGNGELFF. The CDR3 DNA reads TGTGCCAGCAGCCCAGGGCGGTGGGGGAACGGGGAGCTGTTTTTT.

CDR3 bases: TGTGCCATCAGCGCAACGGGGAGCAGAGTCACCGGGGAGCTGTTTTTT. As protein: CAISATGSRVTGELFF. V usage is TRBV10-3 and J usage is TRBJ2-2, with a weak D call TRBD2 (5 bases). The germline gives CDR1 ENHRY, CDR2 SYGVKD. The CDR3 is 16 amino acids. V lost 6 bases and J lost 4, with 18 bases in between.

The chain combines TRBV7-9 with TRBJ2-1, with D tentatively TRBD1 or TRBD2 (5 bases each). Trimming cost V 5 bases and J 5 bases, with 16 bases left between them. The CDR3 extends over 15 amino acids. Germline CDR1 is SEHNR and CDR2 is FQNEAQ (reference sequence). CDR3 sequence: CASSPTGTKDNEQFF. As DNA, the CDR3 is TGTGCCAGCAGCCCCACCGGGACCAAAGACAATGAGCAGTTCTTC.

V is TRBV7-9 and J is TRBJ1-2; 8 positions match TRBD1. The trim removed 5 bases at V and 5 bases at J, leaving 13 bases unmatched. Germline assignment: CDR1 SEHNR and CDR2 FQNEAQ (reference sequence). The length of the CDR3 is 16 residues. In nucleotides, the CDR3 is TGTGCCAGCAGCGGGGGACAGGCGGGGGCTGGATATGGCTACACCTTC. This gives the protein CASSGGQAGAGYGYTF.

The chain has TRBV23-1 and TRBJ2-7, with D possibly being TRBD1 (6 bases). TRBV23-1 is flagged as an ORF with uncertain function. The CDR3 is made up of 14 amino acids. V dropped 2 bases and J dropped 7 bases, with 15 bases sitting between them. The CDR3 is CASSQGTLRREQYF. The CDR3 nucleotides are TGCGCCAGCAGTCAAGGGACATTGAGGAGAGAGCAGTACTTC.

Comment on this clone: Its ends do not fully match the called genes, so a read error is possible. The rearrangement links TRBV27 to TRBJ2-1, with D possibly called TRBD1 or TRBD2 (6 bases each). CDR1 and CDR2 from the germline V gene are MNHEY and SMNVEV (reference sequence). The CDR3 consists of 14 residues. The CDR3 region is CASTLRGLYNEQFF. The CDR3 nucleotides read TGTGCCAGCACTTTACGGGGGCTTTACAATGAGCAGTTCTTC.

The chain links TRBV28 to TRBJ1-6; D might be TRBD1 (5 bases). Trimming stripped 6 bases from V and 13 bases from J, with 16 bases between. The germline V gene encodes CDR1 MDHEN and CDR2 SYDVKM. The CDR3 is made up of 13 amino acids. The CDR3 DNA reads as TGTGCCAGCAGGAGCCAACGGGGGGGGCCCCTCCACTTT. Translated: CASRSQRGGPLHF.

The chain has TRBV5-1 and TRBJ2-3; 8 bases agree with TRBD2. J gave up 0 bases and V 0 bases, and 12 bases lay outside the gene matches. CDR3 length: 19 residues. Looked up from germline, CDR1 is SGHRS and CDR2 is YFSETQ. In DNA, the CDR3 is TGCGCCAGCAGCTTGGTGGGACTAGGAGCTTTATCTAGCACAGATACGCAGTATTTT. It translates to CASSLVGLGALSSTDTQYF.

The chain employs TRBV7-9 and TRBJ1-6; D remains unclear. CDR1 is SEHNR, CDR2 FQNEAQ, per germline (reference sequence). The germline V and J ends were trimmed by 4 bases and 7 bases, with 14 bases remaining between them. CDR3 length: 15 amino acids. The CDR3 DNA reads TGTGCCAGCAGCTCCACCCGGGCCTCAAATTCACCCCTCCACTTT. Its translation: CASSSTRASNSPLHF.

The chain has TRBV12-3 or TRBV12-4 and TRBJ1-2; unclear D gene. The CDR3 is made up of 12 amino acids. V lost 7 bases and J 4 bases, leaving 10 bases between the germline ends. CDR3 loop: CASKEGFYGYTF. The CDR3 bases are TGTGCCAGCAAAGAGGGATTCTATGGCTACACCTTC.